This entry describes one TCR beta chain. This record comes from a study of blood T cell repertoires in COVID-19. The overall study: Samples of COVID-19 (acute and convalescent) were obtained from the United States, Italy and Spain. The cDNA or gDNA used as material had been derived from T cells, B-cell-depleted T cells, or PBMCs.

CDR3 length equals 13 residues. CDR1 and CDR2 from the germline V gene are WNHNN and SYGVQD (reference sequence). V lost 0 bases and J lost 0, with 3 bases in between. Some clones are missing from TCRdb's copy, which holds only in-frame ones; the method was immunoSEQ multiplex PCR. The data hold about 75,000 clones, with roughly 90% observed a single time. The sample was peripheral blood. This receptor was identified in a human donor in a cohort sampled during active COVID-19. V usage is TRBV10-1 and J usage is TRBJ2-7; no reliable D call. CDR3 protein: CASSESSSYEQYF. CDR3 coding DNA: TGCGCCAGCAGTGAGTCGAGCTCCTACGAGCAGTACTTC.